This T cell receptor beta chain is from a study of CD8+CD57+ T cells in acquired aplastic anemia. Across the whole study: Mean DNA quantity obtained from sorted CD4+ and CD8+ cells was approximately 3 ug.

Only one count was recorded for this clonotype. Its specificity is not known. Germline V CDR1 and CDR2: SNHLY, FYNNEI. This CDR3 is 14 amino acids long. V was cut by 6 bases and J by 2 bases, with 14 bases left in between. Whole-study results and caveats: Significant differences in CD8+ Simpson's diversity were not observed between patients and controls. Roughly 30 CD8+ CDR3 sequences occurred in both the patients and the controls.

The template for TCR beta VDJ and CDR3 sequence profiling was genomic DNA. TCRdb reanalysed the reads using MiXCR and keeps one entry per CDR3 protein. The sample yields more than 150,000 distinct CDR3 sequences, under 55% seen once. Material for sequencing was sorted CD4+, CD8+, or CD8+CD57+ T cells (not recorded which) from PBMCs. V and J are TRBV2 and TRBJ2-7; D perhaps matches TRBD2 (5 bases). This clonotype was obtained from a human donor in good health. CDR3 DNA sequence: TGTGCCAGCAGGGCTGACCCGGGGACCTACGAGCAGTACTTC. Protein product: CASRADPGTYEQYF. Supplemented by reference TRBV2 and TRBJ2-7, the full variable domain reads EPEVTQTPSHQVTQMGQEVILRCVPISNHLYFYWYRQILGQKVEFLVSFYNNEISEKSEIFDDQFSVERPDGSNFTLKIRSTKLEDSAMYFCASRADPGTYEQYFGPGTRLTVT.